The 12 T cell receptor beta chains in this list originate from one sample, sequenced in a study of cytomegalovirus exposure and HLA in healthy donors. Primers included in the PCR were 60 Vbeta and 13 Jbeta primers. Method: immunoSEQ multiplex PCR; TCRdb's copy keeps in-frame clones and lacks some. The repertoire includes fewer than 150,000 clones, about three quarters of them detected once, and about 3.9% sits in the top ten. The specimen was PBMCs. The receptors derive from a man younger than 35 in good health and CMV-seronegative.

This sequence joins TRBV7-2 and TRBJ1-4; 7 bases match TRBD1. The junction had 7 bases not matched to a gene; V was cut back by 10 bases and J by 5 bases. Germline loops: CDR1 SGHTA, CDR2 FQGNSA. CDR3 length: 13 amino acids. CDR3 nucleotide sequence: TGTGCCAACCAGGGGACAGAGAATGAAAAACTGTTTTTT. Translation gives CANQGTENEKLFF.

The chain has TRBV28 and TRBJ2-5; possibly TRBD2 for D (6 bases). There are 16 residues in the CDR3. The V gene's germline CDR1 is MDHEN and CDR2 SYDVKM. Trimming shortened V by 1 base and J by 3 bases, and 15 bases separated the two germline ends. The CDR3 DNA reads as TGTGCCAGCAGTTTATCTCGCAGGGAGGTTGAAGAGACCCAGTACTTC. Residues: CASSLSRREVEETQYF.

The chain joins TRBV9 to TRBJ1-4, with 9 bases aligning to TRBD1. Germline CDR1 and CDR2: SGDLS and YYNGEE. V was pared by 0 bases and J by 10 bases, with 13 bases of the junction left unmatched. The CDR3 runs to 17 residues. CDR3 protein: CASSVESGDRAPVKLFF. CDR3 DNA sequence: TGTGCCAGCAGCGTAGAATCTGGGGACAGGGCCCCTGTAAAACTGTTTTTT.

The chain employs TRBV5-6 and TRBJ2-3, with D possibly matching TRBD2 (7 bases). Germline V gene lookup returns CDR1 SGHDT and CDR2 YYEEEE. V dropped 2 bases and J dropped 4 bases, with 14 bases sitting between them. This CDR3 comprises 15 residues. The CDR3 here is CASSFGGRQADTQYF. The CDR3 nucleotides are TGTGCCAGCAGCTTCGGGGGGCGGCAGGCAGATACGCAGTATTTT.

This sequence joins TRBV30 and TRBJ1-2, with D maybe TRBD1 (5 bases). The V gene lost 4 bases and the J gene lost 4 bases, with 13 bases spanning the gap. The CDR3 sequence is 13 residues long. Germline CDR1 is GTSNPN and CDR2 is SVGIG (reference sequence). CDR3 DNA: TGTGCCTGGATGGACCCTGGGGCCTATGGCTACACCTTC. Translating it yields CAWMDPGAYGYTF.

The chain links TRBV28 to TRBJ2-7; maybe TRBD2 (6 bases). There are 18 residues in the CDR3. The germline V gene has CDR1 MDHEN and CDR2 SYDVKM. V shed 3 bases and J shed 0 bases, with 21 bases lying between them. The CDR3 spells CASSFSLVRSGSSYEQYF. The CDR3 DNA reads as TGTGCCAGCAGTTTCTCATTGGTACGGTCCGGGAGCTCCTACGAGCAGTACTTC.

This chain connects TRBV11-3 to TRBJ2-1, with TRBD1 identical over 9 bases. The V gene end was trimmed by 4 bases and the J gene end by 0 bases; junction bases not matched to a gene: 1. CDR3 length equals 15 residues. In germline, CDR1 is SGHNT, CDR2 YENEEA. CDR3: CASSSGQGSYNEQFF. The CDR3 region has the DNA TGTGCCAGCAGCTCGGGACAGGGCTCCTACAATGAGCAGTTCTTC.

The J gene is TRBJ1-3, the V gene TRBV5-1; D may be TRBD1 (5 bases). The CDR3 is made up of 14 amino acids. Trimming took 4 bases from V and 2 from J, leaving 10 bases between them. Germline V gives CDR1 SGHRS, CDR2 YFSETQ. The CDR3: CASSGGGAGNTIYF. CDR3 DNA sequence: TGCGCCAGCAGCGGTGGGGGGGCTGGAAACACCATATATTTT.

The chain uses TRBV7-2 and TRBJ2-5; D is possibly TRBD2 (6 bases). The V gene lost 3 bases and the J gene lost 7 bases, with 18 bases spanning the gap. The CDR3 sequence is 15 residues long. Germline V gives CDR1 SGHTA, CDR2 FQGNSA. CDR3 amino acids: CASSLTRVLGGTQYF. Here the CDR3 DNA reads TGTGCCAGCAGCTTGACTAGGGTGCTGGGTGGGACCCAGTACTTC.

The CDR3 nucleotides are TGTGCCAGCAGTTTTTTGCAAGCCGCTGGACAGGGGAGAATGAACACTGAAGCTTTCTTT. It is translated as CASSFLQAAGQGRMNTEAFF. The chain links TRBV28 to TRBJ1-1; 9 nucleotides align to TRBD1. This CDR3 region has 20 residues. Trimming took 3 bases from V and 0 from J; bases not matched to a gene: 17. Germline assignment: CDR1 MDHEN and CDR2 SYDVKM.

This chain joins TRBV6-5 and TRBJ2-5, with D maybe TRBD2 (6 bases). The DNA matches TRBJ2-7 better at its end, which makes the J call doubtful. Germline CDR1 and CDR2: MNHEY and SVGAGI. The CDR3 length is 16 residues. DNA for the CDR3: TGTGCCAGCAGTTACTCGCAAGCTAGCGTAGCCTACGAGCAGTACTTC. This gives the protein CASSYSQASVAYEQYF.

The gene calls are TRBV7-2 and TRBJ1-6, with D perhaps TRBD1 (6 bases). The germline gives CDR1 SGHTA, CDR2 FQGNSA. This CDR3 is 15 amino acids long. The V end was cut by 5 bases, the J end by 6 bases, with 14 bases between. The CDR3 region has the DNA TGTGCCAGCAGCCCAAGGGGGTTCCGTAATTCACCCCTCCACTTT. This codes for CASSPRGFRNSPLHF.